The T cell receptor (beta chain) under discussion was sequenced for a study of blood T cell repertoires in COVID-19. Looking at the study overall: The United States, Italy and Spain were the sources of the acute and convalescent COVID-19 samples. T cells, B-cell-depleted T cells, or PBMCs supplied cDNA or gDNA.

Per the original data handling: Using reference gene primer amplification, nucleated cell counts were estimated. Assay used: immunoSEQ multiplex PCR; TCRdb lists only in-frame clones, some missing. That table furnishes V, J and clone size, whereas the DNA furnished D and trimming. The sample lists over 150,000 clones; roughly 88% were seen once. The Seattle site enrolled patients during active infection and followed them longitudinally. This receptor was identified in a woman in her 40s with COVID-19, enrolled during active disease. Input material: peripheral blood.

The CDR3 DNA reads TGTGCCAGCAGCGTGACAGTTAACACTGAAGCTTTCTTT. Protein sequence: CASSVTVNTEAFF. This chain connects TRBV7-9 to TRBJ1-1; the D gene is possibly TRBD1 (5 bases). From germline, CDR1 is SEHNR and CDR2 FQNEAQ (reference sequence). This CDR3 contains 13 residues. V lost 5 bases and J 2 bases, leaving 9 bases between the germline ends.